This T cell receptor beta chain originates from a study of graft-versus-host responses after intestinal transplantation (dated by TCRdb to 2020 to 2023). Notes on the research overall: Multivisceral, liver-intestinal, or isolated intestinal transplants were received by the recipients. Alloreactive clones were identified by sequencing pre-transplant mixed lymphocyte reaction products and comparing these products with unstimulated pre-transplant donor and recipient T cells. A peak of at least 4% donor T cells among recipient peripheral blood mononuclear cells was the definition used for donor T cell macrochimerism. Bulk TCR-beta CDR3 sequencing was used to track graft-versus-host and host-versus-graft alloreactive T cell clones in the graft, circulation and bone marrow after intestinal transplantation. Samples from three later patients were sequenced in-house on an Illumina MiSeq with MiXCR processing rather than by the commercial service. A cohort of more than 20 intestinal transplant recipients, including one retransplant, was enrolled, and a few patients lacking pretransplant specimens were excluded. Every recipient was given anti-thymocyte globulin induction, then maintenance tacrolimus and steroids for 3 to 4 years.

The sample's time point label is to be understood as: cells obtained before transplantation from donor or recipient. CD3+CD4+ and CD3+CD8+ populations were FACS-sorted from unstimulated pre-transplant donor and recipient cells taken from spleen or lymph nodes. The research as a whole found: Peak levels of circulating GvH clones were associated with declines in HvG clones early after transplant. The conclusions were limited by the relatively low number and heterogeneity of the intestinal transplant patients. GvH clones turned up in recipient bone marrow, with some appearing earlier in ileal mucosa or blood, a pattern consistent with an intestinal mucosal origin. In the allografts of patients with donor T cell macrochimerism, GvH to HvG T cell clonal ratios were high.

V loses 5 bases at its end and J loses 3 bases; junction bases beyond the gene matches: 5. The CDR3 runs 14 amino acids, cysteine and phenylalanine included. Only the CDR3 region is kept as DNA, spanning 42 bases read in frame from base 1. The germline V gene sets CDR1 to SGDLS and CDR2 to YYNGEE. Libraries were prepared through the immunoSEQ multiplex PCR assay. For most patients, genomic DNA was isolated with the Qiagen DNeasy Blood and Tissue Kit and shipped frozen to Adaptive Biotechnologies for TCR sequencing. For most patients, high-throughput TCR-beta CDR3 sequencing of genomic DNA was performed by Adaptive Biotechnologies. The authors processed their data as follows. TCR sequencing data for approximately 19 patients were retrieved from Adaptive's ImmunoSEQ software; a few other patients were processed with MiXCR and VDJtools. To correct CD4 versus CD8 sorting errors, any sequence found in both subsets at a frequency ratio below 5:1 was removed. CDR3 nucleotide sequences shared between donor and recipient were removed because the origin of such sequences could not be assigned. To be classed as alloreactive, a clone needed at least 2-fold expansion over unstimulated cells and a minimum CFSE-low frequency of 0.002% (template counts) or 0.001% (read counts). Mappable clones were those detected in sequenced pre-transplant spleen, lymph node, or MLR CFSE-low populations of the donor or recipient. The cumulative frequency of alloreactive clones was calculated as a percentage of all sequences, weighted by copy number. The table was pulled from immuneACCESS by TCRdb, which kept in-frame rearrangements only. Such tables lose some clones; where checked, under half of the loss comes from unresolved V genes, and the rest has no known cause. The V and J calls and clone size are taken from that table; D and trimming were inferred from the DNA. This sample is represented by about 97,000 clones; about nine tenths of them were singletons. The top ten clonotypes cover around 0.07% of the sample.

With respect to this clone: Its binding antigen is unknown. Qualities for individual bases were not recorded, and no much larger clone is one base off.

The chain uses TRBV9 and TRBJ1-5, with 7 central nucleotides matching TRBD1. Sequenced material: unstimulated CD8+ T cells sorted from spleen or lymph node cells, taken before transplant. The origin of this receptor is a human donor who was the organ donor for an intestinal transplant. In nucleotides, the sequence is TGTGCCAGCAGTACAGGGGATGACAATCAGCCCCAGCATTTT. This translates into CASSTGDDNQPQHF.